These 4 T cell receptor beta chains were all obtained from the same sample, sequenced in a study of cytomegalovirus exposure and HLA in healthy donors. Primers: 60 Vbeta forward and 13 Jbeta reverse. Method: immunoSEQ multiplex PCR; TCRdb's copy keeps in-frame clones and lacks some. The table shows fewer than 95,000 clones, with 85% occurring only once. Sequencing was performed on PBMCs. These TCRs come from a man aged 40-55 years in good health and CMV-seropositive.

In its sample, this clone was seen a few times. J is TRBJ2-2 and V is TRBV6-5, with 9 positions matching TRBD1. With V trimmed by 4 bases and J by 6 bases, 9 bases remained unmatched. The germline gives CDR1 MNHEY, CDR2 SVGAGI. The CDR3 has 16 amino acids. The CDR3 is CASSSPGTGYAGELFF. DNA of the CDR3: TGTGCCAGCAGTTCTCCCGGGACAGGGTATGCCGGGGAGCTGTTTTTT.

CDR3 in DNA: TGTGCCAGCAGCCTAGTTCCAGGGATCGGCAATGAGCAGTTCTTC. Translating gives CASSLVPGIGNEQFF. The chain employs TRBV7-9 and TRBJ2-1; a possible D gene is TRBD1 (5 bases). The V gene lost 5 bases and the J gene lost 6 bases, with 17 bases spanning the gap. The CDR3 runs 15 residues. The germline CDR1 and CDR2 sequences are SEHNR and FQNEAQ (reference sequence).

J is TRBJ1-2 and V is TRBV19, with D uncertain. Trimming took off 4 bases at V and 2 bases at J, with 5 bases between the two ends. The CDR3 consists of 12 residues. Germline loops: CDR1 LNHDA, CDR2 SQIVND (reference sequence). CDR3 protein: CASSRLNYGYTF. CDR3 coding DNA: TGTGCCAGTAGTAGGCTGAACTATGGCTACACCTTC.

J is TRBJ1-4 and V is TRBV7-9, with 9 bases that match TRBD1. The CDR3 has 16 residues. Germline-derived CDR1 and CDR2 are SEHNR and FQNEAQ (reference sequence). The V gene end was trimmed by 5 bases and the J gene end by 6 bases; junction bases not matched to a gene: 10. In DNA, the CDR3 is TGTGCCAGCAGCAACCGGGGACAGGGACGGCATGAAAAACTGTTTTTT. It yields the protein CASSNRGQGRHEKLFF.